A single sample is the source of the 2 T cell receptor beta chains below, sequenced in a study of cytomegalovirus exposure and HLA in healthy donors. Some clones are missing from TCRdb's copy, which holds only in-frame ones; the method was immunoSEQ multiplex PCR. The data contain some 150,000 clones, roughly 87% of them singletons. The sample was PBMCs. The receptors derive from a man between 18 and 35 years old in good health and CMV-seropositive.

The V gene is TRBV19, the J gene TRBJ1-5; 11 bases align to TRBD1. There are 16 residues in the CDR3. Per germline, CDR1 LNHDA and CDR2 SQIVND (reference sequence). With V trimmed by 4 bases and J by 5 bases, 7 bases remained unmatched. In nucleotides, the CDR3 is TGTGCCAGTAGTAGAATGGGGACAGGGGGGGATCAGCCCCAGCATTTT. It translates to CASSRMGTGGDQPQHF.

The sample holds one count of this clone. This chain links TRBV30 with TRBJ2-7; no clear D. This CDR3 region has 12 residues. Between the trimmed V and J ends, which lost 1 base and 1 base, there was a span of 5 bases. The germline CDR1 and CDR2 sequences are GTSNPN and SVGIG (reference sequence). The CDR3 DNA sequence: TGTGCCTGGAGTGATCTTTCCTACGAGCAGTACTTC. This codes for CAWSDLSYEQYF.